The rows below give T cell receptor beta chains drawn from one sample of a study of chemoradiotherapy in HPV16-positive cancers. Generated by immunoSEQ multiplex PCR, the TCRdb table keeps only in-frame clones and is missing some. Of about 5,000 clones listed, about 92% were seen once; the top ten hold roughly 4.5%. Collection took place from a patient who underwent chemoradiotherapy. The receptor set was obtained from a human donor with HPV-associated anogenital cancer. The CDR3 runs from the conserved cysteine through the conserved F or W. Each record gives: V gene, J gene, CDR3 protein.

v_call: TRBV7-2
j_call: TRBJ2-6
cdr3_aa: CASSLSGGSGANVLTF

v_call: TRBV6-5
j_call: TRBJ1-2
cdr3_aa: CASSEGGAGYGYTF

v_call: TRBV7-8
j_call: TRBJ1-2
cdr3_aa: CASSPGQSLNYGYTF

v_call: TRBV11-2
j_call: TRBJ2-7
cdr3_aa: CASSLVAGSGEQYF

v_call: TRBV6-1
j_call: TRBJ2-1
cdr3_aa: CASSESAEPNEQFF

v_call: TRBV5-1
j_call: TRBJ2-5
cdr3_aa: CASSWMGTGPQETQYF

v_call: TRBV19
j_call: TRBJ2-5
cdr3_aa: CASSLSKYQETQYF

v_call: TRBV7-2
j_call: TRBJ1-5
cdr3_aa: CASSLTGGGGQPQHF

v_call: TRBV5-1
j_call: TRBJ1-2
cdr3_aa: CAGRRDDTSNYGYTF

v_call: TRBV28
j_call: TRBJ1-2
cdr3_aa: CASSPLWTGPNYGYTF

v_call: TRBV29-1
j_call: TRBJ1-2
cdr3_aa: CSVESSGVSYGYTF

v_call: TRBV27
j_call: TRBJ2-7
cdr3_aa: CASSFGRGYEQYF

v_call: TRBV7-7
j_call: TRBJ1-1
cdr3_aa: CASSFAQNTEAFF

v_call: TRBV5-1
j_call: TRBJ2-2
cdr3_aa: CASSLVLSTGELFF

v_call: TRBV5-4
j_call: TRBJ2-1
cdr3_aa: CASSLPVQPDEQFF

v_call: TRBV27
j_call: TRBJ2-3
cdr3_aa: CASSPLTSTDTQYF

v_call: TRBV7-2
j_call: TRBJ1-2
cdr3_aa: CASSLRDIQGYTF

v_call: TRBV10-2
j_call: TRBJ2-7
cdr3_aa: CASSGGQGRSYEQYF

v_call: TRBV6-1
j_call: TRBJ1-1
cdr3_aa: CASSDLTGGTEAFF

v_call: TRBV2
j_call: TRBJ2-1
cdr3_aa: CASTRGGGGAFNEQFF

v_call: TRBV11-2
j_call: TRBJ2-1
cdr3_aa: CASSLDYGYNEQFF

v_call: TRBV10-3
j_call: TRBJ2-5
cdr3_aa: CAISTSGEETQYF

v_call: TRBV14
j_call: TRBJ1-4
cdr3_aa: CASSQEEVVYEKLFF

v_call: TRBV25-1
j_call: TRBJ1-1
cdr3_aa: CASSELFQGLATEAFF

v_call: TRBV1
j_call: TRBJ2-3
cdr3_aa: CTSSQDGAGGPRATDTQYF

v_call: TRBV18
j_call: TRBJ2-3
cdr3_aa: CASSPSYTDTQYF